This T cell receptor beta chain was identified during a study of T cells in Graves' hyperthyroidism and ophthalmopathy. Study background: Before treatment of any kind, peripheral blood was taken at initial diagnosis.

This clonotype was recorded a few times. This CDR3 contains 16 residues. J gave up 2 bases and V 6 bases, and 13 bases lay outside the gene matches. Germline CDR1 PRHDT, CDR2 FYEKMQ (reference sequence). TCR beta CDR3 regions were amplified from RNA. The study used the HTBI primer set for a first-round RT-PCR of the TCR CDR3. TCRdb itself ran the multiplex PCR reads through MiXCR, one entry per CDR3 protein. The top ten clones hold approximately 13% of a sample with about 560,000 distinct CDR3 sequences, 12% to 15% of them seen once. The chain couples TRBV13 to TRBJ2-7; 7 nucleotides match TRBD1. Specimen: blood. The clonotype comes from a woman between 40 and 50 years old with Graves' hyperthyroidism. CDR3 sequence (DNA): TGTGCCAGCAGTCCCAAAAGGGGGCGTGATACCTACGAGCAGTACTTC. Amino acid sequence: CASSPKRGRDTYEQYF.